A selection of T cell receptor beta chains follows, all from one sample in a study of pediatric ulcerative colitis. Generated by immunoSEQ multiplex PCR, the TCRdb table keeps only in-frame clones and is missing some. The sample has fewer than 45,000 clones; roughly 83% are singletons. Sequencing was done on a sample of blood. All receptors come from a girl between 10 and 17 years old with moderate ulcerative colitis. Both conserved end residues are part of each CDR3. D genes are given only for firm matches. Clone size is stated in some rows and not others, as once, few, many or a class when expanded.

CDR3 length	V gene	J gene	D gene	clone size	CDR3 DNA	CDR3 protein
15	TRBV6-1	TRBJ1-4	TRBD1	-	TGTGCCAGCAGCCTTCACCGGACAGGGAGTGAAAAACTGTTTTTT	CASSLHRTGSEKLFF
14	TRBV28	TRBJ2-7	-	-	TGTGCCAGCAGTTTTGCAGGGAGTCTTTACGAGCAGTACTTC	CASSFAGSLYEQYF
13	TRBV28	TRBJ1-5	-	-	TGTGCCAGCAGTTTCGGTCCGTATCAGCCCCAGCATTTT	CASSFGPYQPQHF
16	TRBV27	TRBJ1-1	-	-	TGTGCCAGCAGTTTATCGCCGGGCCGTTCGAACACTGAAGCTTTCTTT	CASSLSPGRSNTEAFF
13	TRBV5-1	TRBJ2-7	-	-	TGCGCCAGCAGCTTGGGGACGGGCAGCGAGCAGTACTTC	CASSLGTGSEQYF
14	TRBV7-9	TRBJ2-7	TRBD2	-	TGTGCCAGCAGCTTTCGAAGCGGGGGCTACGAGCAGTACTTC	CASSFRSGGYEQYF
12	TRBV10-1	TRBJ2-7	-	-	TGCGCCAGCAGTGAGTCGGGTCACGAGCAGTACTTC	CASSESGHEQYF
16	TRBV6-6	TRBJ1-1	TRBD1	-	TGTGCCAGCTACGACAGGGGGAGGATCACAAACACTGAAGCTTTCTTT	CASYDRGRITNTEAFF
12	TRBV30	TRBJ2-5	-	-	TGTGCCTGGACCCGATACCAAGAGACCCAGTACTTC	CAWTRYQETQYF
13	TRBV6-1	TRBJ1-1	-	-	TGTGCCAGCCCCGGTCGAGCGAACACTGAAGCTTTCTTT	CASPGRANTEAFF
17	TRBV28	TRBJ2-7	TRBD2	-	TGTGCCAGCACCTATCAAAGGTTGCGGGAGAGGTCTGACGAGCAGTACTTC	CASTYQRLRERSDEQYF
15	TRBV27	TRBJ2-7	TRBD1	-	TGTGCCAGCCGCAGGACAGGTTCGCCTTCCTACGAGCAGTACTTC	CASRRTGSPSYEQYF
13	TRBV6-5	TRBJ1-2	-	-	TGTGCCAGCAGTTGGAACACTAACTATGGCTACACCTTC	CASSWNTNYGYTF
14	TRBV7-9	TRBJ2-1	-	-	TGTGCCAGCAGCCCAACCGCCTCCTTCGGTGAGCAGTTCTTC	CASSPTASFGEQFF
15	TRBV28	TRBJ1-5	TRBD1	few	TGTGCCAGCAGACACCAGGGGGTTCACAATCAGCCCCAGCATTTT	CASRHQGVHNQPQHF
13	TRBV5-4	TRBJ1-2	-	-	TGTGCCAGCAGCTTTCCGACAGCCTATGGCTACACCTTC	CASSFPTAYGYTF
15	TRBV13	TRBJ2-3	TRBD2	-	TGTGCCAGCAGCTTAGGTGCGGGAGCGGTAGATACGCAGTATTTT	CASSLGAGAVDTQYF
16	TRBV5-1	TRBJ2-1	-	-	TGCGCCAGCAGCTTGGAAGCGGCCAGCTCCTACAATGAGCAGTTCTTC	CASSLEAASSYNEQFF
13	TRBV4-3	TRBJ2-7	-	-	TGCGCCAGCAGCCAAGAGGGCTCCTACGAGCAGTACTTC	CASSQEGSYEQYF
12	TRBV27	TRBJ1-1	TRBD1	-	TGTGCCATAGACAGGGGTAGCACTGAAGCTTTCTTT	CAIDRGSTEAFF
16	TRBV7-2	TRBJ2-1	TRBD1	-	TGTGCCAGCAGCTCCACGTGGGACAGCTCCTACAATGAGCAGTTCTTC	CASSSTWDSSYNEQFF
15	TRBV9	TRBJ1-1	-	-	TGTGCCAGCAGCGTAGTTGGGGAGATGAACACTGAAGCTTTCTTT	CASSVVGEMNTEAFF